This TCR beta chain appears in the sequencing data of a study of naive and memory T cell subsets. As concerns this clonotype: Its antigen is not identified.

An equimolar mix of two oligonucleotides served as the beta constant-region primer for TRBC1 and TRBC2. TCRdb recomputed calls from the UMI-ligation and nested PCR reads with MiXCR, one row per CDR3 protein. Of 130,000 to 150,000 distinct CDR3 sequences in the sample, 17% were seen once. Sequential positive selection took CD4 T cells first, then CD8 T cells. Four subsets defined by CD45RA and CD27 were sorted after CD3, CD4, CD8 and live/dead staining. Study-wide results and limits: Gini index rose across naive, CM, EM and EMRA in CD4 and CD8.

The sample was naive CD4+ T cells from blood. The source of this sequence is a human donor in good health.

The CDR3 nucleotides are TGCAGCGTACGGGACAGGGCCTACAATGAGCAGTTCTTC. Translated: CSVRDRAYNEQFF. The chain links TRBV29-1 to TRBJ2-1; TRBD1 agrees at 9 bases. The V and J ends lost 6 bases and 2 bases, in that order; junction bases with no gene match: 2. Germline-derived CDR1 and CDR2 are SQVTM and ANQGSEA. The CDR3 is 13 amino acids.